The 31 T cell receptor beta chains reported below all come from one sample, sequenced in a study of cytomegalovirus exposure and HLA in healthy donors. It was with 60 Vbeta and 13 Jbeta primers that the PCR ran. TCRdb keeps only in-frame clones here, not all; method: immunoSEQ multiplex PCR. Here the sample spans around 120,000 clones, around four fifths being singletons. The source material was PBMCs. The receptor source for this set is a woman aged 40 to 50 in good health and CMV-seronegative.

This clone was found a few times. CDR3 residues: CASAFGGSKNIQYF. CDR3 nucleotides: TGTGCCAGCGCTTTCGGGGGGTCCAAAAACATTCAGTACTTC. The V gene is TRBV27, the J gene TRBJ2-4, with 7 bases matching TRBD2. CDR1 is MNHEY and CDR2 is SMNVEV in the germline V gene (reference sequence). V dropped 8 bases and J dropped 2; count of bases not matched to a gene: 6. The CDR3 consists of 14 residues.

The chain employs TRBV7-3 and TRBJ2-7; tentative D call: TRBD2 (6 bases). In germline, CDR1 is SGHTA, CDR2 FQGTGA. The CDR3 runs to 15 residues. Trimming removed 0 bases from V and 1 base from J, with 10 bases in between. CDR3 nucleotides: TGTGCCAGCAGCTTAACTGCGGGGTTATCCTACGAGCAGTACTTC. Translation gives CASSLTAGLSYEQYF. The complete variable domain, with remaining parts taken from reference TRBV7-3 and TRBJ2-7, reads GAGVSQTPSNKVTEKGKYVELRCDPISGHTALYWYRQSLGQGPEFLIYFQGTGAADDSGLPNDRFFAVRPEGSVSTLKIQRTERGDSAVYLCASSLTAGLSYEQYFGPGTRLTVT.

This sequence joins TRBV28 and TRBJ2-7; maybe TRBD1 (6 bases). V lost 6 bases and J 6 bases, leaving 9 bases between the germline ends. The CDR3 spans 11 residues. Germline CDR1 is MDHEN and CDR2 is SYDVKM. The CDR3 is CASRNRVEQYF. CDR3 coding DNA: TGTGCCAGCAGGAACAGGGTCGAGCAGTACTTC.

This clone was found a few times. J is TRBJ2-5 and V is TRBV5-8; 9 nucleotides line up with TRBD1. Germline lookup yields CDR1 SGHTS and CDR2 YDEGEE. The CDR3 is 15 residues long. Losses at the gene ends were 1 base for V and 7 bases for J; bases not matched to a gene: 8. The CDR3 DNA reads as TGTGCCAGCAGCTTGTGGGGCGGACAGGGGAGGACCCAGTACTTC. Its protein is CASSLWGGQGRTQYF. Supplemented by reference TRBV5-8 and TRBJ2-5, the full variable domain reads EAGVTQSPTHLIKTRGQQATLRCSPISGHTSVYWYQQALGLGLQFLLWYDEGEERNRGNFPPRFSGRQFPNYSSELNVNALELEDSALYLCASSLWGGQGRTQYFGPGTRLLVL.

The chain carries TRBV6-5 and TRBJ2-7, with D tentatively TRBD1 (7 bases). V gave up 3 bases and J gave up 0 bases, with 12 bases separating them. The CDR3 sequence is 15 residues long. Germline CDR1 is MNHEY and CDR2 is SVGAGI. CDR3 in DNA: TGTGCCAGCAGTTATCACAGGGGACTCTCCTACGAGCAGTACTTC. It codes for CASSYHRGLSYEQYF.

This clone was seen a single time. The chain recombines TRBV7-9 with TRBJ2-1, with TRBD2 matching over 12 bases. V shed 5 bases, J shed 3 bases, and the junction held 5 bases outside the gene matches. Germline values: CDR1 SEHNR, CDR2 FQNEAQ (reference sequence). The CDR3 length is 16 residues. CDR3 residues: CASSTRTSGNYNEQFF. CDR3 in DNA: TGTGCCAGCAGCACCCGGACTAGCGGGAACTACAATGAGCAGTTCTTC.

This clone appeared once. V gene TRBV4-3 combines with J gene TRBJ2-6, with TRBD1 identical over 8 bases. The germline CDR1 and CDR2 sequences are LGHNA and YSLEER. CDR3 size: 19 residues. The V and J ends lost 2 bases and 4 bases, in that order; junction bases with no gene match: 13. In DNA, the CDR3 is TGCGCCAGCAGCCAACCACCGGGACAGGCCATTCCAGGGGCCAACGTCCTGACTTTC. Protein sequence: CASSQPPGQAIPGANVLTF.

The chain uses TRBV6-1 and TRBJ2-5, with TRBD2 matching over 11 bases. After removal of 5 bases from V and 7 bases from J, the junction contained 9 bases not matched to a gene. Germline loops: CDR1 MNHNS, CDR2 SASEGT. The CDR3 is 15 residues long. CDR3 coding DNA: TGTGCCAGCAGTCCCCAGGGACTAGCGGAGGGGACCCAGTACTTC. Translating gives CASSPQGLAEGTQYF.

V usage is TRBV18 and J usage is TRBJ2-3, with D possibly being TRBD1 (5 bases). This CDR3 is 16 amino acids long. Looked up from germline, CDR1 is KGHSH and CDR2 is LQKENI. Trimming took off 2 bases at V and 0 bases at J, with 12 bases between the two ends. In DNA, the CDR3 is TGTGCCAGCTCACCAATCCGGCAGGGCAGCACAGATACGCAGTATTTT. Encoded protein: CASSPIRQGSTDTQYF.

V gene TRBV6-6 combines with J gene TRBJ2-3; TRBD2 agrees at 10 bases. Trimming cost V 6 bases and J 2 bases; bases outside gene matches: 5. The CDR3 runs to 15 residues. Germline V gives CDR1 MNHNY, CDR2 SVGAGI (reference sequence). The CDR3 protein is CASSRGLADTDTQYF. Here the CDR3 DNA reads TGTGCCAGCAGCCGCGGACTAGCGGACACAGATACGCAGTATTTT.

This clone was picked up one time. The chain employs TRBV6-1 and TRBJ2-5; 7 nucleotides align to TRBD2. The end of the DNA aligns better with TRBJ2-7, so the J call may be wrong. Germline V lookup: CDR1 MNHNS, CDR2 SASEGT. This CDR3 is 14 amino acids long. This chain's CDR3 is CASSESGNLYEQYF. The CDR3 bases are TGTGCCAGCAGTGAAAGCGGGAACCTTTACGAGCAGTACTTC.

This chain connects TRBV5-8 to TRBJ2-2; D possibly corresponds to TRBD2 (6 bases). V shed 2 bases and J shed 4 bases, with 12 bases lying between them. The CDR3 consists of 15 residues. Germline CDR1 reads SGHTS; CDR2 reads YDEGEE. The CDR3 DNA follows: TGTGCCAGCAGCTTTTGGCGGGGTGGCACCGGGGAGCTGTTTTTT. Its protein is CASSFWRGGTGELFF.

On this clone itself: The same CDR3 also results from other DNA sequences found in this sample. V usage is TRBV5-6 and J usage is TRBJ1-1; 7 bases fit TRBD1. V was clipped by 4 bases and J by 4 bases; unmatched bases: 7. CDR1 SGHDT and CDR2 YYEEEE come from the germline V gene. This CDR3 contains 14 residues. This CDR3 reads CASSEDRRGTEAFF. DNA for the CDR3: TGTGCCAGCAGCGAGGACAGGAGAGGCACTGAAGCTTTCTTT.

This chain connects TRBV6-5 to TRBJ2-5; possibly TRBD2 for D (5 bases). V gave up 5 bases and J gave up 0 bases, with 7 bases separating them. The CDR3 runs 13 residues. Germline V gene data show CDR1 as MNHEY and CDR2 as SVGAGI. CDR3 nucleotide sequence: TGTGCCAGCAGTACGGGGTACCAAGAGACCCAGTACTTC. Translated, it gives CASSTGYQETQYF.

The rearrangement joins TRBV4-2 to TRBJ2-3, with 11 bases identical to TRBD1. The CDR3 loop spans 19 amino acids. CDR1 and CDR2 from the germline V gene are LGHNA and YNFKEQ. V lost 0 bases to trimming and J lost 1 base; unmatched junction nucleotides: 9. The CDR3 sequence is CASSQEPGQGVWGTDTQYF. In nucleotides, the CDR3 is TGTGCCAGCAGCCAAGAGCCGGGACAGGGGGTTTGGGGCACAGATACGCAGTATTTT.

This sequence joins TRBV19 and TRBJ1-4; D unclear. In germline, CDR1 is LNHDA, CDR2 SQIVND (reference sequence). CDR3 size: 14 residues. Trimming stripped 6 bases from V and 8 bases from J, with 16 bases between. CDR3 residues: CASRSLGPGEKLFF. The CDR3 nucleotides are TGTGCCAGTAGATCCCTGGGTCCCGGGGAAAAACTGTTTTTT.

The chain recombines TRBV9 with TRBJ2-1, with unresolved D. The V gene lost 1 base and the J gene lost 6 bases, with 5 bases spanning the gap. The CDR3 length is 12 residues. From germline, CDR1 is SGDLS and CDR2 YYNGEE. The CDR3 DNA reads as TGTGCCAGCAGCGTACACGGCAATGAGCAGTTCTTC. Translation gives CASSVHGNEQFF. The full variable domain, its missing parts supplied by reference TRBV9 and TRBJ2-1, is DSGVTQTPKHLITATGQRVTLRCSPRSGDLSVYWYQQSLDQGLQFLIQYYNGEERAKGNILERFSAQQFPDLHSELNLSSLELGDSALYFCASSVHGNEQFFGPGTRLTVL.

The J gene is TRBJ2-4, the V gene TRBV7-9; D is perhaps TRBD1 (5 bases). CDR3 length equals 15 residues. In germline, CDR1 is SEHNR, CDR2 FQNEAQ (reference sequence). The V end was cut by 1 base, the J end by 8 bases, with 15 bases between. CDR3 amino acids: CASSLVGRRADIQYF. CDR3 DNA sequence: TGTGCCAGCAGCTTAGTAGGACGCAGGGCAGACATTCAGTACTTC.

The rearrangement links TRBV6-4 to TRBJ1-2; D might be TRBD1 (6 bases). Trimming cost V 4 bases and J 6 bases, with 15 bases left between them. The CDR3 loop spans 14 amino acids. Germline V CDR1 and CDR2: MRHNA, SNTAGT. This CDR3 is CASSVGGLSDGYTF. CDR3 nucleotides: TGTGCCAGCAGTGTCGGGGGGCTTTCTGATGGCTACACCTTC.

V gene TRBV6-5 combines with J gene TRBJ1-2; possible D gene TRBD1, 6 bases. V lost 6 bases, J lost 8 bases, and 16 bases lay in between. Germline V gene data show CDR1 as MNHEY and CDR2 as SVGAGI. The CDR3 extends over 13 amino acids. CDR3 DNA sequence: TGTGCCAGCAGGACAGGCGATGAGCGGGGCTACACCTTC. This sequence encodes CASRTGDERGYTF.

The chain uses TRBV4-3 and TRBJ2-7, with unresolved D. The CDR3 is 14 amino acids. Trimming shortened V by 2 bases and J by 3 bases, and 11 bases separated the two germline ends. Germline loops: CDR1 LGHNA, CDR2 YSLEER. This CDR3 reads CASSQSALGYEQYF. In nucleotides, the CDR3 is TGCGCCAGCAGCCAAAGCGCTCTAGGCTACGAGCAGTACTTC.

J is TRBJ1-2 and V is TRBV4-2, with TRBD1 as a possible D gene (6 bases). Germline values: CDR1 LGHNA, CDR2 YNFKEQ. V was shortened by 4 bases and J by 8 bases, with 14 bases between the two germline ends. The CDR3 runs to 13 residues. CDR3 sequence: CASSLAGEYGYTF. As DNA, the CDR3 is TGTGCCAGCAGCCTGGCAGGGGAGTACGGCTACACCTTC.

This clone was found a few times. The rearrangement links TRBV28 to TRBJ2-2; no clear D gene. CDR1 MDHEN and CDR2 SYDVKM come from the germline V gene. The CDR3 runs to 12 residues. V dropped 4 bases and J dropped 3 bases, with 3 bases sitting between them. The CDR3 sequence: CASSSYTGELFF. CDR3 bases: TGTGCCAGCAGTTCGTACACCGGGGAGCTGTTTTTT.

The chain has TRBV2 and TRBJ2-7; 7 bases fit TRBD2. The junction had 4 bases not matched to a gene; V was cut back by 3 bases and J by 2 bases. CDR1 is SNHLY, CDR2 FYNNEI, per germline. CDR3 length equals 14 residues. The CDR3 DNA sequence: TGTGCCAGCAGTGACGGGGCGGGAGCCTACGAGCAGTACTTC. It translates to CASSDGAGAYEQYF.

This clone was seen a handful of times. The rearrangement uses TRBV4-2 and TRBJ2-5, with 9 nucleotides matching TRBD2. The CDR3 length is 15 residues. The ends lost 0 bases at V and 1 base at J; junction bases unmatched: 0. The germline gives CDR1 LGHNA, CDR2 YNFKEQ. CDR3 bases: TGTGCCAGCAGCCAAGAGCGGGGGGGCCAAGAGACCCAGTACTTC. This translates into CASSQERGGQETQYF.

This clone was found once. The chain joins TRBV18 to TRBJ2-5; 9 positions agree with TRBD2. The CDR3 is 15 residues long. The V gene's germline CDR1 is KGHSH and CDR2 LQKENI. Trimming took 2 bases from V and 1 from J; bases not matched to a gene: 2. DNA of the CDR3: TGTGCCAGCTCACCAAGCGGGGGGTCCCAAGAGACCCAGTACTTC. Protein: CASSPSGGSQETQYF.

This clone was detected only a few times. The chain employs TRBV7-9 and TRBJ2-7, with D perhaps TRBD1 (6 bases). CDR3 length: 17 residues. Trimming cost V 6 bases and J 1 base, with 22 bases left between them. Germline-derived CDR1 and CDR2 are SEHNR and FQNEAQ (reference sequence). The CDR3 coding sequence is TGTGCCAGCAGACAGGAGCTCGGGACCAGGGGTTCCTACGAGCAGTACTTC. Protein sequence: CASRQELGTRGSYEQYF.

Details on this clone: This sample includes further DNA sequences coding for the same CDR3. The chain carries TRBV10-3 and TRBJ1-2; D ambiguous. The V and J ends lost 0 bases and 5 bases respectively, with 7 bases between them. The CDR3 has 13 residues. Germline V gene lookup returns CDR1 ENHRY and CDR2 SYGVKD. The CDR3 sequence: CAISESTGYGYTF. The CDR3 nucleotides read TGTGCCATCAGTGAGTCGACGGGGTATGGCTACACCTTC.

The sample holds a few counts of this clone. The rearrangement uses TRBV2 and TRBJ2-1; 10 bases map to TRBD2. Germline V gene lookup returns CDR1 SNHLY and CDR2 FYNNEI. CDR3 length: 16 residues. V lost 5 bases to trimming and J lost 7 bases; unmatched junction nucleotides: 11. The CDR3 region is CASSPPQRGGNNEQFF. CDR3 nucleotide sequence: TGTGCCAGCAGTCCTCCGCAGCGGGGGGGCAATAATGAGCAGTTCTTC. Full variable domain (rest looked up from reference TRBV2 and TRBJ2-1): EPEVTQTPSHQVTQMGQEVILRCVPISNHLYFYWYRQILGQKVEFLVSFYNNEISEKSEIFDDQFSVERPDGSNFTLKIRSTKLEDSAMYFCASSPPQRGGNNEQFFGPGTRLTVL.

The rearrangement uses TRBV7-8 and TRBJ1-5; 9 positions agree with TRBD1. The CDR3 contains 15 residues. J gave up 6 bases and V 0 bases, and 3 bases lay outside the gene matches. The V gene's germline CDR1 is SGHVS and CDR2 FQNEAQ. CDR3 residues: CASSLAGTGSQPQHF. CDR3 DNA sequence: TGTGCCAGCAGCTTAGCCGGGACAGGGAGTCAGCCCCAGCATTTT.

The gene calls are TRBV9 and TRBJ2-5, with D perhaps TRBD2 (5 bases). The ends were cut back, 2 bases at V and 0 bases at J, with 11 bases in the middle. Per germline, CDR1 SGDLS and CDR2 YYNGEE. CDR3 size: 15 residues. CDR3 nucleotide sequence: TGTGCCAGCAGCGTCGATGGGAGTCACCAAGAGACCCAGTACTTC. Amino acid sequence: CASSVDGSHQETQYF.